The next 3 T cell receptor beta chains were all read from a single sample in a study of T cell responses to AZD1222 COVID-19 vaccine (dated by TCRdb to 2020 to 2022). This specimen's time point label, interpreted: baseline before first vaccination. Libraries were made using the immunoSEQ multiplex PCR assay. TCRdb provides this immuneACCESS table in a form limited to in-frame rearrangements. Some clones are lacking; in checked studies, under half of them reflect an unresolved V gene, and why the rest are absent is not known. This sample comprises about 86,000 clones, approximately 89% of them detected only once. The leading ten clones occupy 2.2% of the sample. The specimen comprised peripheral blood, sampled on day 0 of AZD1222 vaccination. The receptor set was obtained from an adult in good health.

This sequence joins TRBV18 and TRBJ1-1, with a possible D match to TRBD1 (6 bases). Germline CDR1 is KGHSH and CDR2 is LQKENI. There are 13 residues in the CDR3. V lost 3 bases to trimming and J lost 4 bases, with 9 bases between them. CDR3 residues: CASSPTGSTEAFF. DNA for the CDR3: TGTGCCAGCTCACCGACAGGCAGCACTGAAGCTTTCTTT.

This chain connects TRBV19 to TRBJ2-1; 11 bases align to TRBD1. The germline CDR1 and CDR2 sequences are LNHDA and SQIVND (reference sequence). The length of the CDR3 is 15 residues. Trimming at V came to 5 bases and at J to 8 bases, leaving 8 bases not matched to a gene. The CDR3 DNA is TGTGCCAGTAGTGATGGACAGGGGGCGCTTTATGAGCAGTTCTTC. Protein: CASSDGQGALYEQFF.

This clone was detected only once. The gene calls are TRBV6-2 or TRBV6-3 and TRBJ2-1; possibly TRBD2 for D (6 bases). The CDR3 length is 13 residues. Deletions cut 5 bases from V and 4 bases from J, with 9 bases between. The germline V gene encodes CDR1 MNHEY and CDR2 SVGEGT. CDR3 sequence (DNA): TGTGCCAGCAGTCAGGACTATTACAATGAGCAGTTCTTC. The encoded protein is CASSQDYYNEQFF.